The clone carrying this TCR beta chain was picked up a small number of times. Its specificity is unknown. Single viable CD3+CD4+CD8-CD45RO+ cells were sorted as the memory CD4+ T cells. TCRdb's copy holds only in-frame clones and misses some; the assay was immunoSEQ multiplex PCR. The sample has fewer than 40,000 clones, around 79% seen once; the top ten hold approximately 5.7%. The sample belongs to a study of memory CD4+ T cells and cytomegalovirus serostatus. General study results and limits: About 40% of the roughly 160 known CMV-associated TCRbeta sequences appeared in CD4+ memory.

Sequenced material: memory CD4+ T cells from blood. The TCR sequence derives from an adult in good health and CMV-seropositive.

The CDR3, as DNA: TGTGCCAGCAGCTTAGATGGAGGGACAGGGGCGGCTTTCTTT. Translated, it gives CASSLDGGTGAAFF. The genes are TRBV7-2 and TRBJ1-1, with TRBD1 matching over 10 bases. The V segment lost 1 base and the J segment 11 bases; nucleotides outside the gene matches: 7. The germline V gene encodes CDR1 SGHTA and CDR2 FQGNSA. The CDR3 loop spans 14 amino acids.